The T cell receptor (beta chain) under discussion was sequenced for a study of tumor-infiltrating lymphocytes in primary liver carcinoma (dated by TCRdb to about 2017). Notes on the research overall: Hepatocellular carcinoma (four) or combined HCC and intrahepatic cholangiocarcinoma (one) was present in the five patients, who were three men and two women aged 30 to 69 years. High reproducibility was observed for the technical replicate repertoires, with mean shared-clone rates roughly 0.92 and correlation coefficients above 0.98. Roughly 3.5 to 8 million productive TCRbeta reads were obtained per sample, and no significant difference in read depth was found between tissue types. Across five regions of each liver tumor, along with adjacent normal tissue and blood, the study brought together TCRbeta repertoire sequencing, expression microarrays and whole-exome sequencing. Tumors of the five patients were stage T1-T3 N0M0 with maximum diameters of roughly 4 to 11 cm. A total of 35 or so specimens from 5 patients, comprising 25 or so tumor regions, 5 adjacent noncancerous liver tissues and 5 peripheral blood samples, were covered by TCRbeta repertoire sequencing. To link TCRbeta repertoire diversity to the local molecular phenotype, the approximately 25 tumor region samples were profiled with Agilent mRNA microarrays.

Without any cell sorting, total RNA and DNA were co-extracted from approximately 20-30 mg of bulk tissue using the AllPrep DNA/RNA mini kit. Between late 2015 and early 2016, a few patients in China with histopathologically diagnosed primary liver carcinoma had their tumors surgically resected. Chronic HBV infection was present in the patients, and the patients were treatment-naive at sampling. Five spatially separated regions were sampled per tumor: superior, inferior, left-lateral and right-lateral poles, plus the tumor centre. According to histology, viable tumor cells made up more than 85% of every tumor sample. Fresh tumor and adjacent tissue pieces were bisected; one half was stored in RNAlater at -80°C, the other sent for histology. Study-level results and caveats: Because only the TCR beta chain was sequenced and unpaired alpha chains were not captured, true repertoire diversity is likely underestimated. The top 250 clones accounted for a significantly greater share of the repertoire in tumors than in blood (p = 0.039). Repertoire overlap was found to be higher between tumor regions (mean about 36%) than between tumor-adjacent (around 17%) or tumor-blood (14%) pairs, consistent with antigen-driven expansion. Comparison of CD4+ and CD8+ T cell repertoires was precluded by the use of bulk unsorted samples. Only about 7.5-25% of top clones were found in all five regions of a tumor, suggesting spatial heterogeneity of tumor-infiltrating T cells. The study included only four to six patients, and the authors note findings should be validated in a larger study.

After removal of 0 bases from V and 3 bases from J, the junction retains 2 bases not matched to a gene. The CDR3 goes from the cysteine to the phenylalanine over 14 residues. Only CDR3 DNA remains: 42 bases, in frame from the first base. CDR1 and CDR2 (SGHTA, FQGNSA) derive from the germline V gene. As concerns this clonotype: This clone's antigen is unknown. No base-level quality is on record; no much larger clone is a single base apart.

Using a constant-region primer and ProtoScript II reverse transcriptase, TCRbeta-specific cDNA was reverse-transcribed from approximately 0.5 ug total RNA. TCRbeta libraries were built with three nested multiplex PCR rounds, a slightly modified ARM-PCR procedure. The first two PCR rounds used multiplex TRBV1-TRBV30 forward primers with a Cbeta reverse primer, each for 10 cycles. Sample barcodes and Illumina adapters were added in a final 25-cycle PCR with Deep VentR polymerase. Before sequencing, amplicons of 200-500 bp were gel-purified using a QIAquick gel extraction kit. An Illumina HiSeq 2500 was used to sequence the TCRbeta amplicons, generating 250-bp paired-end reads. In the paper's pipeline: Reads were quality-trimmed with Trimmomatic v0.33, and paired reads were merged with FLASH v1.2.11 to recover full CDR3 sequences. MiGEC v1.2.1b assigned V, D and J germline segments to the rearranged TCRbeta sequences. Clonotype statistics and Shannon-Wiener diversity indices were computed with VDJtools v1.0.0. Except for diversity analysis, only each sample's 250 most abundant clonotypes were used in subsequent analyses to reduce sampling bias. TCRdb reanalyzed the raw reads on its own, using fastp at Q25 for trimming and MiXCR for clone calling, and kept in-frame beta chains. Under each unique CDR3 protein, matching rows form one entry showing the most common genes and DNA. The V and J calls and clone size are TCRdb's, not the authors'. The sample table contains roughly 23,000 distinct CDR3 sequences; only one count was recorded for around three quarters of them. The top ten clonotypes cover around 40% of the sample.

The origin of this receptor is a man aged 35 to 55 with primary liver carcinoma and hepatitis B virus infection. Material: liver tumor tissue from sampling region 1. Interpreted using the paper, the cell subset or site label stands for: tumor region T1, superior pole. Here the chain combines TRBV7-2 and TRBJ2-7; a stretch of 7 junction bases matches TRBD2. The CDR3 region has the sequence CASSLARTSYEQYF. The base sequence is TGTGCCAGCAGCTTAGCGAGGACTAGCTACGAGCAGTACTTC.